This T cell receptor (beta chain) was recovered during a study of blood T cell repertoires in COVID-19. Study-wide background: PBMCs, B-cell-depleted T cells, or T cells were the source of the cDNA or gDNA that made up the material.

The V end was cut by 8 bases, the J end by 0 bases, with 10 bases between. This CDR3 has 13 residues. Germline V gene sequence: CDR1 MNHEY, CDR2 SVGAGI. TCRdb's table, derived via immunoSEQ multiplex PCR, lists solely in-frame clones and lacks some. Among around 230,000 clones, about 88% were seen once, and the ten largest hold more than 2.5%. The TCR originated in a young woman who had recovered from COVID-19. The rearrangement links TRBV6-5 to TRBJ1-1; D is uncertain. The sequencing input was PBMCs or T cells enriched from blood (not recorded which). The chain's CDR3 is CASPNRMNTEAFF. CDR3 DNA sequence: TGTGCCAGCCCTAACAGAATGAACACTGAAGCTTTCTTT.